What follows is one T cell receptor beta chain and its context. This entry comes from a study of T cells in tuberculosis. This CDR3 has 13 amino acids. Unmatched junction bases numbered 3, after V lost 4 bases and J lost 5 bases. Germline V gives CDR1 LNHDA, CDR2 SQIVND (reference sequence). Generated by immunoSEQ multiplex PCR, the TCRdb table keeps only in-frame clones and is missing some. This table has some 31,000 clones, just over 90% appearing once. Time point denoted: new active TB diagnosis, blood taken before or within 7 days of starting treatment. The TCR was taken from an adult with tuberculosis. V and J are TRBV19 and TRBJ2-7; 9 positions agree with TRBD1. This material consisted of PBMCs, taken at tuberculosis diagnosis. CDR3 amino acids: CASSNRQGDEQYF. CDR3 DNA sequence: TGTGCCAGTAGTAACAGACAGGGGGACGAGCAGTACTTC.